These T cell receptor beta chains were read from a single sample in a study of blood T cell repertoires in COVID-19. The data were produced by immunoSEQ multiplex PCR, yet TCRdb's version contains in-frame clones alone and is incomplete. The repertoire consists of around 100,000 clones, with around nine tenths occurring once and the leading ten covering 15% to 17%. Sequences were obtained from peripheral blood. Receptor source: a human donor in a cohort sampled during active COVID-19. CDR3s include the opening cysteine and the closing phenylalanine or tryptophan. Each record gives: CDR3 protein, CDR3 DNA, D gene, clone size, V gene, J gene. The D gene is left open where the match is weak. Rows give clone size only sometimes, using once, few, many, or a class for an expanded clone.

CDR3: CASSLQEIQETQYF
DNA: TGTGCCAGCAGCTTACAGGAGATCCAAGAGACCCAGTACTTC
D: -
size: -
V: TRBV2
J: TRBJ2-5

CDR3: CASSIGTGSTYEQYF
DNA: TGTGCCAGTAGTATAGGGACAGGGAGCACCTACGAGCAGTACTTC
D: TRBD1
size: -
V: TRBV19
J: TRBJ2-7

CDR3: CAWSRDRPSGYTF
DNA: TGTGCCTGGAGTAGGGACAGGCCGTCGGGCTACACCTTC
D: TRBD1
size: -
V: TRBV30
J: TRBJ1-2

CDR3: CASSLGQSDYGYTF
DNA: TGTGCCAGCAGTTTGGGACAGTCGGACTATGGCTACACCTTC
D: TRBD1
size: -
V: TRBV28
J: TRBJ1-2

CDR3: CASSSTRFSNQPQHF
DNA: TGTGCCAGCAGTTCGACACGGTTTAGCAATCAGCCCCAGCATTTT
D: -
size: -
V: TRBV27
J: TRBJ1-5

CDR3: CASSFVDIPTDTQYF
DNA: TGTGCCAGCAGCTTTGTGGACATCCCCACAGATACGCAGTATTTT
D: -
size: -
V: TRBV5-5
J: TRBJ2-3

CDR3: CASSGRIYGYTF
DNA: TGTGCCAGCAGCGGCAGGATCTATGGCTACACCTTC
D: -
size: -
V: TRBV7-6
J: TRBJ1-2

CDR3: CASSSPRGGINTEAFF
DNA: TGTGCCAGCAGCTCCCCCCGAGGGGGAATAAACACTGAAGCTTTCTTT
D: -
size: once
V: TRBV7-9
J: TRBJ1-1

CDR3: CASSQEVLAGNTQYF
DNA: TGTGCCAGCAGCCAAGAGGTACTAGCGGGAAATACGCAGTATTTT
D: TRBD2
size: -
V: TRBV3-1/TRBV3-2
J: TRBJ2-3

CDR3: CSAEPRETQYF
DNA: TGCAGTGCCGAGCCTAGGGAGACCCAGTACTTC
D: -
size: -
V: TRBV20-1
J: TRBJ2-5

CDR3: CASSLAGGSTDTQYF
DNA: TGTGCTAGCAGCTTAGCGGGCGGGAGCACAGATACGCAGTATTTT
D: TRBD2
size: once
V: TRBV7-7
J: TRBJ2-3

CDR3: CASSGESVGSSYNEQFF
DNA: TGTGCCAGCAGTGGTGAGTCGGTCGGGAGCTCCTACAATGAGCAGTTCTTC
D: -
size: once
V: TRBV2
J: TRBJ2-1

CDR3: CATLAGAQETQYF
DNA: TGTGCCACTCTAGCGGGGGCCCAAGAGACCCAGTACTTC
D: TRBD2
size: -
V: TRBV6-6
J: TRBJ2-5

CDR3: CATSRVGQGGTGELFF
DNA: TGTGCCACCAGCAGAGTTGGACAGGGGGGCACCGGGGAGCTGTTTTTT
D: TRBD1
size: -
V: TRBV15
J: TRBJ2-2

CDR3: CASSSSYEQYF
DNA: TGTGCCAGCAGCAGCTCCTACGAGCAGTACTTC
D: -
size: -
V: TRBV12-3/TRBV12-4
J: TRBJ2-7

CDR3: CASSLEGLAKETQYF
DNA: TGCGCCAGCAGCTTGGAAGGACTAGCCAAAGAGACCCAGTACTTC
D: TRBD2
size: -
V: TRBV5-1
J: TRBJ2-5

CDR3: CASSIGGNNEQFF
DNA: TGTGCCAGCAGTATCGGAGGGAATAATGAGCAGTTCTTC
D: -
size: -
V: TRBV2
J: TRBJ2-1

CDR3: CASSGTSGGYTGELFF
DNA: TGTGCCAGCAGTGGGACTAGCGGGGGGTACACCGGGGAGCTGTTTTTT
D: TRBD2
size: -
V: TRBV2
J: TRBJ2-2

CDR3: CASSEDRGRQPQHF
DNA: TGTGCCAGCAGTGAAGACAGGGGTCGTCAGCCCCAGCATTTT
D: TRBD1
size: few
V: TRBV2
J: TRBJ1-5

CDR3: CASSYGAGGTDTQYF
DNA: TGTGCCAGCAGTTACGGGGCGGGAGGGACAGATACGCAGTATTTT
D: TRBD2
size: -
V: TRBV6-2/TRBV6-3
J: TRBJ2-3

CDR3: CATAQDEKLFF
DNA: TGTGCCACCGCCCAGGATGAAAAACTGTTTTTT
D: -
size: -
V: TRBV24-1
J: TRBJ1-4

CDR3: CASSQELTGEQYF
DNA: TGTGCCAGCAGCCAAGAGCTGACAGGGGAGCAGTACTTC
D: TRBD1
size: -
V: TRBV14
J: TRBJ2-7

CDR3: CASSLEGGHTGELFF
DNA: TGCGCCAGCAGCTTGGAGGGGGGGCACACCGGGGAGCTGTTTTTT
D: -
size: -
V: TRBV5-1
J: TRBJ2-2

CDR3: CSASRAGSFVGETQYF
DNA: TGCAGTGCTAGTCGAGCCGGGAGTTTCGTCGGGGAGACCCAGTACTTC
D: -
size: -
V: TRBV20-1
J: TRBJ2-5

CDR3: CASSERRRDFEKLFF
DNA: TGTGCCAGCAGTGAACGTCGCAGGGATTTTGAAAAACTGTTTTTT
D: -
size: -
V: TRBV6-1
J: TRBJ1-4

CDR3: CASSTHGGATAYNEQFF
DNA: TGTGCCAGCAGCACCCACGGGGGGGCGACCGCCTACAATGAGCAGTTCTTC
D: TRBD2
size: few
V: TRBV7-3
J: TRBJ2-1

CDR3: CASSQVRTGEETQYF
DNA: TGCGCCAGCAGCCAAGTCAGGACTGGTGAAGAGACCCAGTACTTC
D: -
size: -
V: TRBV4-1
J: TRBJ2-5

CDR3: CASSQERSGLISDTQYF
DNA: TGCGCCAGCAGCCAAGAGCGGTCAGGGTTAATCTCAGATACGCAGTATTTT
D: -
size: -
V: TRBV4-3
J: TRBJ2-3

CDR3: CATRNQGGGYTF
DNA: TGTGCCACCCGTAACCAAGGGGGAGGCTACACCTTC
D: -
size: -
V: TRBV2
J: TRBJ1-2

CDR3: CASQPGSGSYNEQFF
DNA: TGTGCCAGCCAGCCAGGAAGTGGGTCCTACAATGAGCAGTTCTTC
D: -
size: -
V: TRBV14
J: TRBJ2-1

CDR3: CASTDNPYGYTF
DNA: TGTGCCAGTACCGACAATCCTTACGGCTACACCTTC
D: -
size: -
V: TRBV19
J: TRBJ1-2

CDR3: CASSITGNVNEKLFF
DNA: TGTGCCAGCAGCATTACAGGCAACGTTAATGAAAAACTGTTTTTT
D: -
size: few
V: TRBV9
J: TRBJ1-4

CDR3: CASRSFGHNEKLFF
DNA: TGTGCCAGCCGAAGTTTTGGACATAATGAAAAACTGTTTTTT
D: -
size: -
V: TRBV3-1/TRBV3-2
J: TRBJ1-4

CDR3: CASSLGAEGTSGYEQYF
DNA: TGTGCCAGCAGCTTGGGGGCCGAGGGGACTAGCGGCTACGAGCAGTACTTC
D: TRBD2
size: -
V: TRBV5-4
J: TRBJ2-7

CDR3: CASSRPGTDTQYF
DNA: TGTGCCAGCAGTCGGCCGGGAACGGATACGCAGTATTTT
D: -
size: -
V: TRBV7-2
J: TRBJ2-3